What follows are 12 T cell receptor beta chains derived from one specimen sequenced in a study of blood T cell repertoires in COVID-19. Repertoires were generated with immunoSEQ multiplex PCR, while TCRdb's copy carries only in-frame clones and drops some. The sample gives about 280,000 clones, roughly 90% of which show up once; approximately 3% is in the top ten. Source material: PBMCs or T cells enriched from blood (not recorded which). Source of these receptors: a man aged 40-49 years who had been exposed to COVID-19.

This chain joins TRBV10-3 and TRBJ2-7; TRBD1 aligns across 7 bases. V lost 4 bases to trimming and J lost 0 bases; unmatched junction nucleotides: 9. This CDR3 spans 16 amino acids. The germline CDR1 and CDR2 sequences are ENHRY and SYGVKD. The CDR3 loop reads CAISGDTGVGSYEQYF. CDR3 nucleotides: TGTGCCATCAGTGGCGATACAGGGGTTGGCTCCTACGAGCAGTACTTC.

The chain recombines TRBV12-3 or TRBV12-4 with TRBJ1-2; D unresolved. The CDR3 has 12 amino acids. The V gene lost 6 bases and the J gene lost 8 bases, with 13 bases spanning the gap. The CDR3: CASSPSGSGYTF. In nucleotides, the CDR3 is TGTGCCAGCAGCCCCTCCGGGTCCGGCTACACCTTC.

The chain couples TRBV30 to TRBJ2-1; 10 bases fit TRBD2. The trim removed 1 base at V and 14 bases at J, leaving 2 bases unmatched. CDR1 and CDR2 from the germline V gene are GTSNPN and SVGIG (reference sequence). This CDR3 comprises 11 residues. The CDR3 loop reads CAWSGAGGEFF. In DNA form, the CDR3 reads TGTGCCTGGAGTGGAGCGGGGGGGGAGTTCTTC.

The rearrangement uses TRBV10-3 and TRBJ2-1; the match to TRBD2 covers 8 bases. CDR3 length: 13 residues. Trimming took 11 bases from V and 0 from J; bases not matched to a gene: 3. In germline, CDR1 is ENHRY, CDR2 SYGVKD. The CDR3 sequence is CAVTSGSYNEQFF. The CDR3 coding sequence is TGTGCCGTCACTAGCGGCTCCTACAATGAGCAGTTCTTC.

The chain is built from TRBV6-5 and TRBJ1-1, with no clear D. CDR1 and CDR2 (germline): MNHEY, SVGAGI. V was pared by 2 bases and J by 0 bases, with 13 bases between. The CDR3 spans 16 residues. The chain's CDR3 is CASSYLSRGMNTEAFF. The CDR3 coding sequence is TGTGCCAGCAGTTACCTCAGTCGGGGAATGAACACTGAAGCTTTCTTT.

This chain uses TRBV29-1 with TRBJ1-1, with 10 positions matching TRBD1. From germline, CDR1 is SQVTM and CDR2 ANQGSEA. CDR3 length equals 14 residues. V shed 7 bases and J 2 bases; nucleotides not matched to a gene: 7. For the CDR3, the DNA is TGCAGCGCTGGACAGGGGGGACGAAACACTGAAGCTTTCTTT. Translating it yields CSAGQGGRNTEAFF.

This clone was seen a few times. The chain joins TRBV5-1 to TRBJ2-5; 14 positions match TRBD2. The junction had 4 bases not matched to a gene; V was cut back by 3 bases and J by 3 bases. CDR1 SGHRS and CDR2 YFSETQ come from the germline V gene. This CDR3 spans 16 amino acids. CDR3 sequence (DNA): TGCGCCAGCAGCTGGGGACTAGCGGGAGTAGAAGAGACCCAGTACTTC. Its translation is CASSWGLAGVEETQYF.

As DNA, the CDR3 is TGTGCCAGCAGCTCCCCGACAGGGACTAATGAAAAACTGTTTTTT. Protein: CASSSPTGTNEKLFF. J is TRBJ1-4 and V is TRBV7-9, with TRBD1 matching 7 bases. CDR1 is SEHNR and CDR2 is FQNEAQ in the germline V gene (reference sequence). This CDR3 is 15 amino acids long. The J segment lost 2 bases and the V segment lost 4 bases, leaving 4 bases of the junction unmatched.

This sequence joins TRBV18 and TRBJ2-1; 7 nucleotides match TRBD1. CDR3 size: 14 residues. The germline CDR1 and CDR2 sequences are KGHSH and LQKENI. The ends lost 2 bases at V and 3 bases at J; junction bases unmatched: 1. Here the CDR3 reads CASSPRDSYNEQFF. CDR3 bases: TGTGCCAGCTCACCAAGGGACAGCTACAATGAGCAGTTCTTC.

J is TRBJ2-3 and V is TRBV4-2; no clear D. The V gene lost 0 bases and the J gene lost 1 base, with 8 bases spanning the gap. Germline V gives CDR1 LGHNA, CDR2 YNFKEQ. The CDR3 is made up of 15 amino acids. CDR3 sequence: CASSQDLLGTDTQYF. The CDR3 nucleotides read TGTGCCAGCAGCCAAGATCTACTCGGCACAGATACGCAGTATTTT.

V and J are TRBV5-6 and TRBJ2-5; 7 bases fit TRBD2. The germline V gene has CDR1 SGHDT and CDR2 YYEEEE. The CDR3 totals 16 residues. Unmatched junction bases numbered 11, after V lost 3 bases and J lost 3 bases. The DNA for the CDR3 is TGTGCCAGCAGCTCGGGAGGACCCCTTGACGAAGAGACCCAGTACTTC. As protein: CASSSGGPLDEETQYF.

The genes are TRBV20-1 and TRBJ1-1; TRBD1 matches 8 bases. Germline V gene sequence: CDR1 DFQATT, CDR2 SNEGSKA (reference sequence). V shed 3 bases, J shed 4 bases, and the junction held 4 bases outside the gene matches. The CDR3 is 13 amino acids. The CDR3: CSASRTGRTEAFF. The CDR3, as DNA: TGCAGTGCTAGTCGGACAGGGCGCACTGAAGCTTTCTTT.